The 22 T cell receptor beta chains below come from one sample, sequenced in a study of blood T cell repertoires in COVID-19. The protocol was immunoSEQ multiplex PCR, while the TCRdb copy is restricted to in-frame clones and leaves out a portion. Among about 120,000 clones listed, 79% were seen once. The material sequenced was peripheral blood. Every receptor here comes from a man aged 40-55 years with active or convalescent COVID-19.

The CDR3 coding sequence is TGTGCCAGCAGTCGCCGGGACAGCGAAACCAAAAACATTCAGTACTTC. This translates into CASSRRDSETKNIQYF. The chain recombines TRBV2 with TRBJ2-4; 7 bases are shared with TRBD1. CDR1 is SNHLY, CDR2 FYNNEI, per germline. J was trimmed by 2 bases and V by 5 bases; bases with no gene match: 9. The length of the CDR3 is 16 residues.

V and J are TRBV30 and TRBJ2-1, with D perhaps matching TRBD2 (5 bases). The CDR3 spans 18 residues. Trimming cost V 0 bases and J 7 bases, with 25 bases left between them. Germline V gene data show CDR1 as GTSNPN and CDR2 as SVGIG (reference sequence). Here the CDR3 reads CAWSVEITLGGEWNEQFF. The CDR3 nucleotides read TGTGCCTGGAGTGTTGAGATCACCCTTGGTGGGGAGTGGAATGAGCAGTTCTTC.

The chain links TRBV5-8 to TRBJ2-7; tentatively, D is TRBD1 (6 bases). The CDR3 runs to 13 residues. Trimming stripped 0 bases from V and 6 bases from J, with 10 bases between. Germline V gene lookup returns CDR1 SGHTS and CDR2 YDEGEE. For the CDR3, the DNA is TGTGCCAGCAGCTTGGGGGGGCCCTTCGAGCAGTACTTC. It specifies CASSLGGPFEQYF.

This clone was counted a single time. This chain uses TRBV30 with TRBJ1-2; perhaps TRBD1 as D (6 bases). With 4 bases removed from V and 5 bases from J, the gap between germline ends came to 20 bases. Germline V gives CDR1 GTSNPN, CDR2 SVGIG (reference sequence). The CDR3 contains 15 residues. CDR3: CAWTFPTGGRYGYTF. DNA for the CDR3: TGTGCCTGGACCTTCCCGACGGGGGGCCGATATGGCTACACCTTC. Full variable domain (missing parts from reference TRBV30 and TRBJ1-2): SQTIHQWPATLVQPVGSPLSLECTVEGTSNPNLYWYRQAAGRGLQLLFYSVGIGQISSEVPQNLSASRPQDRQFILSSKKLLLSDSGFYLCAWTFPTGGRYGYTFGSGTRLTVV.

The gene calls are TRBV29-1 and TRBJ2-5; possibly TRBD1 for D (6 bases). Germline CDR1 SQVTM, CDR2 ANQGSEA. The V end lost 6 bases, the J end lost 5 bases, and 13 bases lay between the germline ends. The CDR3 consists of 12 residues. In DNA, the CDR3 is TGCAGCGTACAGGGTGCCGGGGAGACCCAGTACTTC. It is translated as CSVQGAGETQYF.

This clone was observed a single time. The V gene is TRBV19, the J gene TRBJ2-1; 9 bases agree with TRBD2. This CDR3 region has 16 residues. CDR1 and CDR2 (germline): LNHDA, SQIVND (reference sequence). J gave up 4 bases and V 4 bases, and 8 bases lay outside the gene matches. The CDR3 is CASSKERGAGYNEQFF. The CDR3 DNA is TGTGCCAGTAGTAAGGAGCGGGGGGCCGGATACAATGAGCAGTTCTTC.

J is TRBJ2-1 and V is TRBV7-7; TRBD2 matches at 8 bases. The CDR3 spans 14 residues. The germline gives CDR1 SSHAT, CDR2 FNYEAQ (reference sequence). For the CDR3, the DNA is TGTGCTAGCGCCCACGGGGGGGCCTACAATGAGCAGTTCTTC. Translation gives CASAHGGAYNEQFF.

The chain couples TRBV9 to TRBJ1-1; TRBD1 might be the D (5 bases). With 3 bases removed from V and 1 base from J, the gap between germline ends came to 13 bases. Germline V lookup: CDR1 SGDLS, CDR2 YYNGEE. The CDR3 is made up of 15 amino acids. This CDR3 reads CASSAGHTKNTEAFF. CDR3 bases: TGTGCCAGCAGCGCCGGACATACTAAGAACACTGAAGCTTTCTTT.

This chain connects TRBV21-1 to TRBJ2-1; the table's D call of TRBD1 was not tested on the DNA. TRBV21-1 constitutes a pseudogene. The CDR3 length is 15 residues. This CDR3 is CASRGSITGSNEQFF. Here the CDR3 DNA reads TGTGCCAGCAGAGGATCCATTACAGGGTCCAATGAGCAGTTCTTC.

V and J are TRBV19 and TRBJ1-3; TRBD1 matches at 12 bases. Germline lookup yields CDR1 LNHDA and CDR2 SQIVND (reference sequence). V was clipped by 4 bases and J by 0 bases; unmatched bases: 4. The CDR3 has 17 amino acids. The CDR3, as DNA: TGTGCCAGTAGTAATAAGGGACAGGGGGCCTCTGGAAACACCATATATTTT. Translation gives CASSNKGQGASGNTIYF.

The J gene is TRBJ1-1, the V gene TRBV5-1; 9 positions match TRBD1. Germline trimming cut 4 bases from V and 4 bases from J; bases unmatched to any gene: 8. The CDR3 contains 15 residues. Germline CDR1 is SGHRS and CDR2 is YFSETQ. The CDR3 nucleotides are TGCGCCAGCAGCATACCGGGACAGGGCCCCACTGAAGCTTTCTTT. This codes for CASSIPGQGPTEAFF.

The CDR3 coding sequence is TGTGCCAGTAGTATACCGGGAGGATCTGGCTACACCTTC. Translated, it gives CASSIPGGSGYTF. This chain links TRBV19 with TRBJ1-2; D is ambiguous. V was pared by 2 bases and J by 7 bases, with 11 bases between. Germline CDR1 and CDR2: LNHDA and SQIVND (reference sequence). CDR3 length equals 13 residues.

This clone was seen a single time. This chain links TRBV11-2 with TRBJ2-1; D is uncertain. This CDR3 is 14 amino acids long. The germline CDR1 and CDR2 sequences are SGHAT and FQNNGV. The germline V and J ends were trimmed by 5 bases and 3 bases, with 11 bases remaining between them. The CDR3 nucleotides read TGTGCCAGCAGCCCTGCTGGCGGCTACAATGAGCAGTTCTTC. Residues: CASSPAGGYNEQFF. Together with reference TRBV11-2 and TRBJ2-1, the CDR3 gives the full variable domain: EAGVAQSPRYKIIEKRQSVAFWCNPISGHATLYWYQQILGQGPKLLIQFQNNGVVDDSQLPKDRFSAERLKGVDSTLKIQPAKLEDSAVYLCASSPAGGYNEQFFGPGTRLTVL.

This clone was seen many times. This chain connects TRBV3-1 (or the pseudogene TRBV3-2) to TRBJ2-7, with 8 bases lining up with TRBD2. The germline V gene has CDR1 LGHDT and CDR2 YNNKEL (reference sequence). The CDR3 extends over 14 amino acids. The V and J ends lost 1 base and 6 bases, in that order; junction bases with no gene match: 5. CDR3 region: CASSQAGGVREQYF. In DNA form, the CDR3 reads TGTGCCAGCAGCCAAGCGGGAGGGGTCCGCGAGCAGTACTTC.

This sequence joins TRBV3-1 (or the pseudogene TRBV3-2) and TRBJ1-6, with D hard to call. This CDR3 region has 14 residues. Germline CDR1 is LGHDT and CDR2 is YNNKEL (reference sequence). Trimming cost V 4 bases and J 10 bases, with 14 bases left between them. The CDR3 bases are TGTGCCAGCAGCCCCTGGGAGGGAGGGTCACCCCTCCACTTT. Its translation is CASSPWEGGSPLHF.

This clone was seen only once. The V call is TRBV28, the J call TRBJ1-2, with 10 bases that match TRBD1. This CDR3 is 14 amino acids long. Germline V gene lookup returns CDR1 MDHEN and CDR2 SYDVKM. The trim removed 4 bases at V and 4 bases at J, leaving 3 bases unmatched. CDR3 in DNA: TGTGCCAGCAGTTGGGACAGGGGAGGCTATGGCTACACCTTC. Amino acids: CASSWDRGGYGYTF.

The gene calls are TRBV5-1 and TRBJ2-5; 7 bases agree with TRBD1. The trim removed 3 bases at V and 1 base at J, leaving 15 bases unmatched. Per the germline V gene, CDR1 is SGHRS and CDR2 is YFSETQ. This CDR3 is 18 amino acids long. The CDR3 region has the DNA TGCGCCAGCAGCTCCTTACCCACCGGGACAGCCTTCCAAGAGACCCAGTACTTC. Amino acids: CASSSLPTGTAFQETQYF.

The V and J genes are TRBV3-1 (or the pseudogene TRBV3-2) and TRBJ1-2; D may be TRBD1 (6 bases). Germline lookup yields CDR1 LGHDT and CDR2 YNNKEL (reference sequence). The V end lost 4 bases, the J end lost 4 bases, and 19 bases lay between the germline ends. The CDR3 contains 16 residues. The CDR3 coding sequence is TGTGCCAGCAGCCCCCCTACCGGGACAAAAGGCTATGGCTACACCTTC. Its translation is CASSPPTGTKGYGYTF.

The genes are TRBV10-3 and TRBJ1-6, with TRBD1 as a possible D gene (5 bases). The V gene's germline CDR1 is ENHRY and CDR2 SYGVKD. The germline V and J ends were trimmed by 3 bases and 9 bases, with 15 bases remaining between them. The CDR3 extends over 15 amino acids. The CDR3: CAISDNTRGGSPLHF. The CDR3 coding sequence is TGTGCCATCAGTGATAACACCCGGGGGGGTTCACCCCTCCACTTT.

The chain carries TRBV21-1 and TRBJ1-2; the table calls TRBD1, which could not be checked here. TRBV21-1 constitutes a pseudogene. The CDR3 sequence is 15 residues long. CDR3 in DNA: TGTGCCAGCAGCAAAGTGAGGGGGCCCTGCTATGGCTACACCTTC. Its translation is CASSKVRGPCYGYTF.

V gene TRBV24-1 combines with J gene TRBJ2-1; tentatively, D is TRBD2 (6 bases). Trimming cost V 3 bases and J 0 bases, with 11 bases left between them. Germline loops: CDR1 KGHDR, CDR2 SFDVKD. This CDR3 is built from 16 residues. The CDR3 DNA reads TGTGCCACCAGTGATGCCCCCGGGAGCTCCTACAATGAGCAGTTCTTC. Protein: CATSDAPGSSYNEQFF.

The rearrangement joins TRBV3-1 (or the pseudogene TRBV3-2) to TRBJ2-2; 8 bases agree with TRBD1. V was clipped by 6 bases and J by 4 bases; unmatched bases: 4. The CDR3 contains 14 residues. Per germline, CDR1 LGHDT and CDR2 YNNKEL (reference sequence). The CDR3 sequence: CASSRQGTTGELFF. The CDR3 DNA reads TGTGCCAGCAGTCGACAGGGGACCACCGGGGAGCTGTTTTTT.